This T cell receptor (beta chain) stems from a study of T cell responses to AZD1222 COVID-19 vaccine. At the level of the study: Doses given second, at about 4 or about 12 weeks, were pooled.

Note on this clone: Antigen unknown.

General study findings and limits: Receipt of two AZD1222 doses was followed by a rise in Spike-specific TCR breadth and depth.

Only in-frame clones appear in the TCRdb table, and some are missing; sequencing was by immunoSEQ multiplex PCR. The sample consists of roughly 150,000 clones, 85% to 95% of them appearing once. Trimming took off 0 bases at V and 5 bases at J, with 9 bases between the two ends. CDR3 size: 14 residues. Germline CDR1 is SGDLS and CDR2 is YYNGEE. This clonotype originated in an adult in good health. The material was peripheral blood, obtained on day 0 of AZD1222 vaccination. The chain joins TRBV9 to TRBJ2-1, with a weak D call TRBD2 (5 bases). CDR3 DNA sequence: TGTGCCAGCAGCGTAGTCGGGGTGGACAATGAGCAGTTCTTC. This sequence encodes CASSVVGVDNEQFF. Variable domain in full (rest from reference TRBV9 and TRBJ2-1): DSGVTQTPKHLITATGQRVTLRCSPRSGDLSVYWYQQSLDQGLQFLIQYYNGEERAKGNILERFSAQQFPDLHSELNLSSLELGDSALYFCASSVVGVDNEQFFGPGTRLTVL.